This T cell receptor beta chain was sequenced for a study of cytomegalovirus exposure and HLA in healthy donors. Broader study findings: Per published reports, the classifier diagnosed cytomegalovirus status with high specificity and sensitivity.

As regards this clone: Its antigen is not identified.

Primers: 60 Vbeta forward and 13 Jbeta reverse. Repertoires were generated with immunoSEQ multiplex PCR, while TCRdb's copy carries only in-frame clones and drops some. The repertoire holds some 200,000 clones, with almost 70% as singletons. These donors, healthy bone marrow donors, were studied. Germline values: CDR1 LNHDA, CDR2 SQIVND (reference sequence). The V gene lost 6 bases and the J gene lost 4 bases, with 18 bases spanning the gap. This CDR3 region has 15 residues. The source material was PBMCs. The source of this sequence is a man between 40 and 49 years old in good health and CMV-seropositive. The chain uses TRBV19 and TRBJ1-1, with a possible D match to TRBD1 (6 bases). This chain's CDR3 is CASRKYTTGSTEAFF. CDR3 sequence (DNA): TGTGCCAGTAGAAAATATACTACAGGGAGCACTGAAGCTTTCTTT.